The present T cell receptor beta chain was sequenced within a study of beta chain features in type 1 diabetes. At the level of the study: Patients were similar to healthy donors in age and gender (as well as in cell yields). All samples yielded roughly 100 million examined sorted cells.

Study-wide points: It was among patients, rather than healthy donors, that naive, central memory and Treg TCRB repertoires appeared more similar. TCRB CDR3s were moderately but significantly shorter in Type 1 diabetes patients in all four CD4+ subsets.

Expressed TCRB transcripts were sequenced because the isolated RNA had all been reverse transcribed beforehand. Clones were sequenced by immunoSEQ multiplex PCR, and TCRdb holds only the in-frame ones, with some missing. The sample includes 400,000 or so clones, over 10% of them seen just once. This clone has just a few counts. Antigen unknown. Sorted populations all exceeded 95% purity. CDR1 is MNHEY, CDR2 SMNVEV, per germline (reference sequence). The V gene lost 5 bases and the J gene lost 5 bases, with 12 bases spanning the gap. CDR3 size: 13 residues. This rearrangement joins TRBV27 to TRBJ2-5, with TRBD1 as a possible D gene (5 bases). Sequencing input: naive CD4+ T cells from blood. This clonotype originated in a woman between 18 and 29 years old with type 1 diabetes. In DNA form, the CDR3 reads TGTGCCAGCAGTCTCAGGGTGGCGGAGACCCAGTACTTC. Its translation is CASSLRVAETQYF.